The 19 T cell receptor beta chains in this list originate from one sample, sequenced in a study of T cell changes during pregnancy in multiple sclerosis. Clones were read by immunoSEQ multiplex PCR, and TCRdb kept only the in-frame ones, dropping some. The profile shows approximately 89,000 clones, 94% of them singletons. The specimen was peripheral blood, collected in the third trimester of pregnancy. The origin of the receptors is a female donor with multiple sclerosis, enrolled in a pregnancy study.

V and J are TRBV10-3 and TRBJ2-1; 7 nucleotides line up with TRBD2. The V segment lost 0 bases and the J segment 5 bases; nucleotides outside the gene matches: 10. The V gene's germline CDR1 is ENHRY and CDR2 SYGVKD. The CDR3 extends over 17 amino acids. The CDR3 region has the DNA TGTGCCATCAGTGAGTCCTATAATCCTAGCGGAGACAATGAGCAGTTCTTC. Protein: CAISESYNPSGDNEQFF.

The chain is built from TRBV5-3 and TRBJ2-5; 11 nucleotides align to TRBD2. TRBV5-3 is an ORF for which the function is uncertain. V dropped 4 bases and J dropped 1; count of bases not matched to a gene: 6. The length of the CDR3 is 16 residues. The CDR3 DNA reads as TGTGCCAGAAGCCGACTAGCGGGGTTGCTCCAAGAGACCCAGTACTTC. This gives the protein CARSRLAGLLQETQYF.

With regard to this clone: Mismatch with germline at one junction end may stem from a read error. The chain carries TRBV7-7 and TRBJ2-5; a possible D gene is TRBD2 (5 bases). Per the germline V gene, CDR1 is SSHAT and CDR2 is FNYEAQ (reference sequence). The CDR3 sequence is 14 residues long. DNA for the CDR3: TGTGCTAGCAGCTTATCGCGGACTCAAGAGACCCAGTACTTC. This gives the protein CASSLSRTQETQYF.

This clone has just one count. The J gene is TRBJ2-3, the V gene TRBV27, with TRBD2 as a possible D gene (5 bases). This CDR3 has 12 amino acids. The V end was cut by 2 bases, the J end by 11 bases, with 11 bases between. CDR1 is MNHEY and CDR2 is SMNVEV in the germline V gene (reference sequence). The CDR3 here is CASSLTGKMQYF. CDR3 bases: TGTGCCAGCAGTTTAACCGGGAAGATGCAGTATTTT.

This sequence joins TRBV19 and TRBJ1-1; a weak D match, TRBD1 (5 bases). Trimming pared 6 bases from V and 8 bases from J, leaving 25 bases between. Germline V gene sequence: CDR1 LNHDA, CDR2 SQIVND (reference sequence). This CDR3 has 16 residues. Here the CDR3 DNA reads TGTGCCAGTAGCCCCGAGCCAGGGAGGGTCCTGACGGAAGCTTTCTTT. Protein: CASSPEPGRVLTEAFF. The variable domain in full, completed from reference TRBV19 and TRBJ1-1, reads DGGITQSPKYLFRKEGQNVTLSCEQNLNHDAMYWYRQDPGQGLRLIYYSQIVNDFQKGDIAEGYSVSREKKESFPLTVTSAQKNPTAFYLCASSPEPGRVLTEAFFGQGTRLTVV.

This rearrangement joins TRBV11-2 to TRBJ2-7, with D perhaps matching TRBD1 (5 bases). The CDR3 runs to 14 residues. V was shortened by 5 bases and J by 2 bases, with 13 bases between the two germline ends. Germline loops: CDR1 SGHAT, CDR2 FQNNGV. CDR3 DNA sequence: TGTGCCAGCAGCCTTCCAGGGAAACCCTACGAGCAGTACTTC. The encoded protein is CASSLPGKPYEQYF.

This sequence joins TRBV7-3 and TRBJ1-5, with D unresolved. Germline V CDR1 and CDR2: SGHTA, FQGTGA. The CDR3 has 18 residues. With 1 base removed from V and 3 bases from J, the gap between germline ends came to 19 bases. CDR3: CASSLNVSGGYNNQPQHF. In nucleotides, the CDR3 is TGTGCCAGCAGCTTAAACGTATCGGGCGGGTATAACAATCAGCCCCAGCATTTT.

This clone has only one observation. This chain uses TRBV5-4 with TRBJ2-4; D is uncertain. Germline V gene sequence: CDR1 SGHNT, CDR2 YYREEE (reference sequence). The germline V and J ends were trimmed by 3 bases and 9 bases, with 13 bases remaining between them. The length of the CDR3 is 13 residues. The CDR3 sequence: CASSSTQLGIQYF. Written as DNA, the CDR3 is TGTGCCAGCAGCTCGACCCAGCTAGGCATTCAGTACTTC. The complete variable domain, with remaining parts taken from reference TRBV5-4 and TRBJ2-4, reads ETGVTQSPTHLIKTRGQQVTLRCSSQSGHNTVSWYQQALGQGPQFIFQYYREEENGRGNFPPRFSGLQFPNYSSELNVNALELDDSALYLCASSSTQLGIQYFGAGTRLSVL.

The chain couples TRBV5-4 to TRBJ2-7, with D maybe TRBD1 (6 bases). V was clipped by 3 bases and J by 0 bases, with 10 bases between them. CDR3 length: 14 amino acids. The germline gives CDR1 SGHNT, CDR2 YYREEE (reference sequence). CDR3 in amino acids: CASSYDRRSYEQYF. CDR3 nucleotides: TGTGCCAGCAGCTATGACAGGCGCTCCTACGAGCAGTACTTC.

The V call is TRBV15, the J call TRBJ2-7; weak D call: TRBD1 (5 bases). CDR3 length equals 14 residues. With 2 bases removed from V and 2 bases from J, the gap between germline ends came to 10 bases. Per germline, CDR1 LNHNV and CDR2 YYDKDF (reference sequence). This CDR3 is CATSRRQSPYEQYF. CDR3 coding DNA: TGTGCCACCAGCAGACGACAGTCACCCTACGAGCAGTACTTC.

On this clone: One end of the junction varies from germline; a read error may be responsible. The rearrangement links TRBV7-9 to TRBJ2-3, with D maybe TRBD1 (5 bases). The length of the CDR3 is 12 residues. CDR1 and CDR2 (germline): SEHNR, FQNEAQ (reference sequence). The CDR3 bases are TGTGCCAGCAGCCCTCGGCCCACCCCAGGGTTTTTT. Its protein product is CASSPRPTPGFF.

This clone was picked up a small number of times. The rearrangement uses TRBV21-1 and TRBJ1-1; TRBD1 is the table's D call and was not checked against the DNA. TRBV21-1 represents a pseudogene. This CDR3 is 14 amino acids long. The CDR3 DNA follows: TGTGCCAGCATCCTCAAAGGGGGGAACACTGAAGCTTTCTTT. The encoded protein is CASILKGGNTEAFF.

The V call is TRBV30, the J call TRBJ2-5, with 9 bases lining up with TRBD2. Germline V lookup: CDR1 GTSNPN, CDR2 SVGIG (reference sequence). The V and J ends lost 0 bases and 4 bases, in that order; junction bases with no gene match: 9. The CDR3 runs to 16 residues. CDR3 in amino acids: CAWSVRGLAGTETQYF. The CDR3 DNA sequence: TGTGCCTGGAGTGTACGAGGGCTAGCGGGGACAGAGACCCAGTACTTC.

This clone occurred once. The rearrangement joins TRBV14 to TRBJ1-4; 8 positions agree with TRBD1. J was trimmed by 5 bases and V by 0 bases; bases with no gene match: 11. This CDR3 region has 18 residues. Germline V gene data show CDR1 as SGHDN and CDR2 as FVKESK. This CDR3 reads CASSQEIVRDRWNEKLFF. The CDR3 DNA reads TGTGCCAGCAGCCAAGAGATCGTCAGGGACAGGTGGAATGAAAAACTGTTTTTT.

The gene calls are TRBV18 and TRBJ2-7; a possible D gene is TRBD1 (5 bases). Trimming stripped 2 bases from V and 1 base from J, with 12 bases between. The CDR3 spans 15 residues. Germline V lookup: CDR1 KGHSH, CDR2 LQKENI. The CDR3 loop is CASSPFRAGSYEQYF. As DNA, the CDR3 is TGTGCCAGCTCACCATTCAGGGCCGGGTCCTACGAGCAGTACTTC.

The chain uses TRBV10-3 and TRBJ1-6, with TRBD1 as a possible D gene (5 bases). The CDR3 spans 14 residues. Trimming shortened V by 0 bases and J by 16 bases, and 16 bases separated the two germline ends. CDR1 is ENHRY, CDR2 SYGVKD, per germline. CDR3 DNA: TGTGCCATCAGTGAGTCCGGCGGGGCGTCTTTTCTCCACTTT. It is translated as CAISESGGASFLHF.

The CDR3 region is CASSYGLRGHTEAFF. The DNA of the CDR3 is TGTGCCAGCAGTTATGGACTCAGGGGGCACACTGAAGCTTTCTTT. The chain couples TRBV6-6 to TRBJ1-1; 8 positions match TRBD1. Germline CDR1 reads MNHNY; CDR2 reads SVGAGI (reference sequence). This CDR3 is 15 amino acids long. The ends lost 3 bases at V and 3 bases at J; junction bases unmatched: 6.

The V gene is TRBV6-1, the J gene TRBJ1-5, with TRBD1 identical over 8 bases. V gave up 2 bases and J gave up 2 bases; unmatched junction bases: 11. The CDR3 loop spans 18 amino acids. The germline V gene encodes CDR1 MNHNS and CDR2 SASEGT. CDR3 nucleotides: TGTGCCAGCAGTGAATTCTTGACAGGGGATGTGGGCAATCAGCCCCAGCATTTT. Encoded protein: CASSEFLTGDVGNQPQHF.

This clone was observed a single time. The CDR3 here is CASRKDRGVVYGYTF. Written as DNA, the CDR3 is TGTGCCAGCAGAAAGGACAGGGGGGTGGTCTATGGCTACACCTTC. The V and J genes are TRBV5-5 and TRBJ1-2; TRBD1 matches at 10 bases. With 5 bases clipped from V and 4 bases from J, the junction kept 8 bases outside the gene matches. Per germline, CDR1 SGHKS and CDR2 YYEKEE (reference sequence). This CDR3 is built from 15 residues.